These 25 T cell receptor beta chains were sequenced from one sample in a study of T cell responses to AZD1222 COVID-19 vaccine. Sequenced by immunoSEQ multiplex PCR; TCRdb stores in-frame clones only, minus some. This table holds under 200,000 clones, around 95% found once. Sample: peripheral blood, taken on day 0 of AZD1222 vaccination. The receptor set was obtained from an adult in good health.

This rearrangement joins TRBV28 to TRBJ2-7; D is uncertain. Germline CDR1 is MDHEN and CDR2 is SYDVKM. Between the trimmed V and J ends, which lost 5 bases and 2 bases, there was a span of 22 bases. The CDR3 loop spans 17 amino acids. The CDR3 DNA reads TGTGCCAGCAGTCCCCGCCTAGGTCGTTTAGGAACCTACGAGCAGTACTTC. Amino acid sequence: CASSPRLGRLGTYEQYF.

The V and J genes are TRBV9 and TRBJ1-1; perhaps TRBD1 as D (5 bases). The CDR3 is 17 amino acids. V was clipped by 2 bases and J by 0 bases, with 17 bases between them. Germline V gene data show CDR1 as SGDLS and CDR2 as YYNGEE. This CDR3 is CASSVWPGTPMNTEAFF. For the CDR3, the DNA is TGTGCCAGCAGCGTGTGGCCGGGGACCCCTATGAACACTGAAGCTTTCTTT.

The CDR3 loop reads CASSPASPGSGNEQFF. The DNA for the CDR3 is TGTGCCAGCAGCCCTGCTAGCCCGGGCAGCGGGAATGAGCAGTTCTTC. The chain has TRBV3-1 (or the pseudogene TRBV3-2) and TRBJ2-1; D perhaps matches TRBD2 (6 bases). CDR3 size: 16 residues. CDR1 and CDR2 (germline): LGHDT, YNNKEL (reference sequence). V was clipped by 4 bases and J by 7 bases, with 20 bases between them.

This chain uses TRBV28 with TRBJ1-2, with D possibly matching TRBD1 (6 bases). Trimming cost V 2 bases and J 8 bases, with 21 bases left between them. The CDR3 contains 16 residues. The germline V gene encodes CDR1 MDHEN and CDR2 SYDVKM. The CDR3 bases are TGTGCCAGCAGTTTAGGGCAGGGGCCCATTGGGGGAGGCTACACCTTC. Amino acids: CASSLGQGPIGGGYTF.

J is TRBJ1-2 and V is TRBV4-1; D unclear. V lost 4 bases, J lost 5 bases, and 14 bases lay in between. CDR1 MGHRA and CDR2 YSYEKL come from the germline V gene. The CDR3 contains 14 residues. CDR3 amino acids: CASSRWTGGYGYTF. CDR3 coding DNA: TGCGCCAGCAGCCGATGGACCGGAGGATATGGCTACACCTTC.

The chain carries TRBV7-9 and TRBJ1-2, with D perhaps matching TRBD1 (6 bases). The CDR3 contains 15 residues. Germline CDR1 SEHNR, CDR2 FQNEAQ (reference sequence). V gave up 4 bases and J gave up 2 bases, with 14 bases separating them. In nucleotides, the CDR3 is TGTGCCAGCAGCTCCGAAGGGACAAGAAACTATGGCTACACCTTC. Protein: CASSSEGTRNYGYTF.

The rearrangement joins TRBV5-4 to TRBJ1-2; 8 bases map to TRBD1. The CDR3 length is 16 residues. V lost 5 bases to trimming and J lost 2 bases; unmatched junction nucleotides: 11. CDR1 and CDR2 (germline): SGHNT, YYREEE (reference sequence). This chain's CDR3 is CASSAQQGVANYGYTF. The DNA for the CDR3 is TGTGCCAGCAGTGCACAACAGGGGGTTGCCAACTATGGCTACACCTTC.

V gene TRBV7-9 combines with J gene TRBJ2-2; 7 bases fit TRBD2. The germline V gene has CDR1 SEHNR and CDR2 FQNEAQ (reference sequence). The trim removed 5 bases at V and 0 bases at J, leaving 6 bases unmatched. This CDR3 has 16 residues. CDR3 sequence: CASSLCAGANTGELFF. CDR3 DNA sequence: TGTGCCAGCAGCCTCTGTGCGGGGGCGAACACCGGGGAGCTGTTTTTT.

The chain joins TRBV20-1 to TRBJ2-1; D is undetermined. Germline loops: CDR1 DFQATT, CDR2 SNEGSKA (reference sequence). V dropped 7 bases and J dropped 10 bases, with 8 bases sitting between them. The CDR3 is 9 residues long. The CDR3 spells CSVLGEQFF. In nucleotides, the CDR3 is TGCAGTGTACTCGGGGAGCAGTTCTTC.

CDR3 region: CASGEGFPNYGYTF. The CDR3 region has the DNA TGCGCCAGCGGAGAGGGTTTCCCTAACTATGGCTACACCTTC. The V call is TRBV5-1, the J call TRBJ1-2, with unresolved D. Trimming cost V 7 bases and J 0 bases, with 13 bases left between them. The CDR3 runs 14 residues. Looked up from germline, CDR1 is SGHRS and CDR2 is YFSETQ.

CDR3 sequence reads: CSASMRFLAKNIQYF. As DNA, the CDR3 is TGCAGTGCTAGTATGCGCTTTTTAGCCAAAAACATTCAGTACTTC. The rearrangement joins TRBV20-1 to TRBJ2-4; D gene ambiguous. There are 15 residues in the CDR3. Germline CDR1 and CDR2: DFQATT and SNEGSKA (reference sequence). The V gene lost 3 bases and the J gene lost 0 bases, with 12 bases spanning the gap.

The chain is built from TRBV3-1 (or the pseudogene TRBV3-2) and TRBJ2-7; D is unresolved. The germline V gene has CDR1 LGHDT and CDR2 YNNKEL (reference sequence). Between the trimmed V and J ends, which lost 0 bases and 0 bases, there was a span of 15 bases. This CDR3 is built from 17 residues. CDR3 protein: CASSQDRAILSSYEQYF. The CDR3 coding sequence is TGTGCCAGCAGCCAAGATAGGGCTATTCTAAGCTCCTACGAGCAGTACTTC.

The table lists this clone with a few counts. V and J are TRBV4-2 and TRBJ2-1, with TRBD2 as a possible D gene (5 bases). The germline V and J ends were trimmed by 4 bases and 6 bases, with 19 bases remaining between them. Looked up from germline, CDR1 is LGHNA and CDR2 is YNFKEQ. The CDR3 covers 16 residues. CDR3 sequence (DNA): TGTGCCAGCAGCCCGAGTCAAGCGGTCCCTGTCAATGAGCAGTTCTTC. This translates into CASSPSQAVPVNEQFF.

Here the CDR3 reads CASSEFTGNYGYTF. The CDR3 nucleotides are TGTGCCAGCAGTGAATTTACGGGAAACTATGGCTACACCTTC. This chain connects TRBV25-1 to TRBJ1-2; no clear D gene. Germline V gene sequence: CDR1 MGHDK, CDR2 SYGVNS. Trimming pared 1 base from V and 2 bases from J, leaving 8 bases between. CDR3 length: 14 amino acids.

V is TRBV5-1 and J is TRBJ1-5; TRBD1 agrees at 9 bases. There are 18 residues in the CDR3. J was trimmed by 3 bases and V by 0 bases; bases with no gene match: 10. CDR1 is SGHRS, CDR2 YFSETQ, per germline. As DNA, the CDR3 is TGCGCCAGCAGCTTGGCGGGGGGGACAGGGAAACCCAATCAGCCCCAGCATTTT. Its protein product is CASSLAGGTGKPNQPQHF.

V and J are TRBV27 and TRBJ2-7; TRBD1 aligns across 9 bases. The CDR3 spans 13 residues. Germline trimming cut 2 bases from V and 4 bases from J; bases unmatched to any gene: 0. Germline CDR1 reads MNHEY; CDR2 reads SMNVEV (reference sequence). This CDR3 reads CASSLGTGYEQYF. DNA for the CDR3: TGTGCCAGCAGTTTAGGGACAGGGTACGAGCAGTACTTC.

The chain links TRBV6-5 to TRBJ2-1; 11 bases line up with TRBD2. Trimming cost V 6 bases and J 8 bases; bases outside gene matches: 6. Germline assignment: CDR1 MNHEY and CDR2 SVGAGI. The CDR3 runs to 14 residues. The CDR3 sequence is CASRLAGVEDEQFF. In nucleotides, the CDR3 is TGTGCCAGCAGACTAGCGGGAGTGGAGGATGAGCAGTTCTTC.

The chain is built from TRBV5-1 and TRBJ2-1; 8 nucleotides align to TRBD2. CDR1 is SGHRS and CDR2 is YFSETQ in the germline V gene. The CDR3 is 14 residues long. V was pared by 5 bases and J by 5 bases, with 6 bases of the junction left unmatched. Here the CDR3 reads CASRSPGGDNEQFF. In DNA, the CDR3 is TGCGCCAGCAGGTCCCCGGGAGGGGACAATGAGCAGTTCTTC.

The J gene is TRBJ1-2, the V gene TRBV5-1; D gene uncertain. CDR1 is SGHRS, CDR2 YFSETQ, per germline. This CDR3 contains 15 residues. The germline V and J ends were trimmed by 4 bases and 3 bases, with 16 bases remaining between them. The CDR3 loop reads CASSPNPGFYYGYTF. In DNA form, the CDR3 reads TGCGCCAGCAGCCCAAACCCGGGTTTCTACTATGGCTACACCTTC.

V usage is TRBV28 and J usage is TRBJ1-3; no clear D gene. Germline CDR1 is MDHEN and CDR2 is SYDVKM. The CDR3 runs to 14 residues. Deletions cut 8 bases from V and 0 bases from J, with 11 bases between. The CDR3 sequence is CASGPMSSGNTIYF. CDR3 in DNA: TGTGCCAGCGGGCCGATGTCCTCTGGAAACACCATATATTTT.

This clone has a single count. The rearrangement joins TRBV6-5 to TRBJ1-5, with a possible D match to TRBD1 (5 bases). V was cut by 6 bases and J by 1 base, with 13 bases left in between. Germline-derived CDR1 and CDR2 are MNHEY and SVGAGI. There are 15 residues in the CDR3. The CDR3 DNA reads as TGTGCCAGCAGCCCGGGGCGAGCGAGCAATCAGCCCCAGCATTTT. Translation gives CASSPGRASNQPQHF.

This clone has just one count. The rearrangement uses TRBV19 and TRBJ2-1, with TRBD2 matching 7 bases. V was clipped by 2 bases and J by 4 bases; unmatched bases: 11. Germline V gives CDR1 LNHDA, CDR2 SQIVND (reference sequence). The CDR3 is 17 amino acids. The chain's CDR3 is CASSITVGRTSYNEQFF. As DNA, the CDR3 is TGTGCCAGTAGTATAACGGTAGGAAGGACTAGTTACAATGAGCAGTTCTTC.

The J gene is TRBJ2-7, the V gene TRBV4-1; 10 bases match TRBD1. The CDR3 is made up of 15 amino acids. From germline, CDR1 is MGHRA and CDR2 YSYEKL. Trimming at V came to 1 base and at J to 6 bases, leaving 6 bases not matched to a gene. The CDR3: CASSQGLTGGGEQYF. The CDR3 DNA follows: TGCGCCAGCAGCCAAGGCCTGACAGGGGGCGGCGAGCAGTACTTC.

The V and J genes are TRBV7-9 and TRBJ1-2; D not certain. Germline V gene sequence: CDR1 SEHNR, CDR2 FQNEAQ (reference sequence). V lost 6 bases, J lost 0 bases, and 8 bases lay in between. The CDR3 contains 13 residues. The CDR3 coding sequence is TGTGCCAGCAGTCCGATAGCTAACTATGGCTACACCTTC. It yields the protein CASSPIANYGYTF.

This clone was recorded a few times. The genes are TRBV10-3 and TRBJ1-1, with TRBD1 identical over 7 bases. The length of the CDR3 is 13 residues. J was trimmed by 3 bases and V by 7 bases; bases with no gene match: 5. CDR1 is ENHRY and CDR2 is SYGVKD in the germline V gene. As DNA, the CDR3 is TGTGCCATCAAACCGCAGGGGGACACTGAAGCTTTCTTT. It translates to CAIKPQGDTEAFF.